This T cell receptor (beta chain) was recorded in a study of blood T cell repertoires in COVID-19 (dated by TCRdb to the early 2020s). Looking at the study overall: Samples covering the acute and convalescent phases of COVID-19 were provided by collaborators in the United States, Italy and Spain. The material from the prospective study consisted of cDNA or gDNA derived from T cells, B-cell-depleted T cells, or PBMCs. The dataset comprised deeply sampled blood TCRbeta repertoires from subjects exposed to, actively infected with, or recovered from COVID-19. The repertoires were released in a freely available public database intended as a resource for research on the immune response to SARS-CoV-2. The samples were drawn from the first 160 participants of the ongoing ImmuneRACE study and from more than 1,000 subjects provided by 6 global collaborators. The sample metadata nearly always contained a de-identified subject ID, COVID-19 status, age in years and sex. HLA class I and class II types, where available, came from metadata supplied by the sample provider rather than from assay-based typing. Points the paper makes about the study in general: The quantity of clinical and demographic metadata differed by source and by participant and was supplied without curation.

Whole blood was collected in K2EDTA tubes by collaborating institutions according to the institutions' own protocols. For TCRbeta analysis, collaborator samples were shipped as frozen whole blood, as isolated PBMCs, or as DNA extracted from either sample type. For this clone: Its antigen is unknown. No per-base quality is available; no much larger clone lies one base away.

TCRbeta CDR3 regions were amplified from genomic DNA using the immunoSEQ Assay, a bias-controlled multiplex PCR. The study's processing was this. Nucleated cell counts per sample were estimated from amplification of reference gene primers within the assay. Sequence reads were collapsed and filtered to measure the absolute abundance of every unique TCRbeta CDR3 rearrangement. For each sample, productive Simpson clonality was calculated as the square root of Simpson's diversity index over productive rearrangements. The source is immuneACCESS, and TCRdb retained only in-frame sequences with V and J called. Part of the clones is not carried over; for the studies checked, unresolved V genes explain less than half of this, and the remainder is unexplained. Clone size and the V and J calls come from that table; the DNA yielded D and trimming. In this sample the table shows around 270,000 clones, roughly 90% of which occur a single time. About 5% of the sample belongs to the ten largest clones.

The germline V gene sets CDR1 to SGHRS and CDR2 to YFSETQ. Trimming takes 2 bases from V and 3 bases from J, and the germline ends sit 9 bases apart. From the cysteine through the phenylalanine, the CDR3 covers 15 amino acids. Only CDR3 DNA is held: 45 bases, read in frame from base 1. Sequencing input: peripheral blood. The sequence came from a man aged 40-55 years with acute or convalescent COVID-19. The chain couples TRBV5-1 to TRBJ1-6; TRBD1 could be the D gene, as 5 bases match. The CDR3 corresponds to CASSLQALYNSPLHF. The nucleotide sequence reads as follows: TGCGCCAGCAGCTTACAGGCACTCTATAATTCACCCCTCCACTTT. The full variable domain, completed from the reference TRBV5-1 and TRBJ1-6 proteins outside the CDR3, reads KAGVTQTPRYLIKTRGQQVTLSCSPISGHRSVSWYQQTPGQGLQFLFEYFSETQRNKGNFPGRFSGRQFSNSRSEMNVSTLELGDSALYLCASSLQALYNSPLHFGNGTRLTVT.